This T cell receptor beta chain was obtained from a study of T cell responses to AZD1222 COVID-19 vaccine. Whole-study results and caveats: In the spike-specific TCR repertoire, nearly half reportedly target unmutated variant regions. Vaccination with two AZD1222 doses was followed by a rise in Spike-specific TCR breadth and depth. Vaccine-associated CD4 TCRs ranged over spike, dominating at 160-218 and 743-854. Among the donors, most were white British and more were female, and clonal diversity was possibly underestimated.

About this clone: The antigen is undetermined.

Trimming cost V 3 bases and J 0 bases, with 9 bases left between them. The CDR3 contains 15 residues. CDR1 and CDR2 from the germline V gene are SEHNR and FQNEAQ (reference sequence). Sequencing used immunoSEQ multiplex PCR; TCRdb keeps in-frame clones, though not all of them. Of approximately 100,000 clones in the sample, about 89% were seen once. This sample comprised peripheral blood, obtained on day 0 of AZD1222 vaccination. The clonotype comes from an adult in good health. The chain is built from TRBV7-9 and TRBJ1-3; D is uncertain. CDR3 residues: CASSFFAGSGNTIYF. The CDR3 region has the DNA TGTGCCAGCAGCTTTTTTGCGGGCTCTGGAAACACCATATATTTT.